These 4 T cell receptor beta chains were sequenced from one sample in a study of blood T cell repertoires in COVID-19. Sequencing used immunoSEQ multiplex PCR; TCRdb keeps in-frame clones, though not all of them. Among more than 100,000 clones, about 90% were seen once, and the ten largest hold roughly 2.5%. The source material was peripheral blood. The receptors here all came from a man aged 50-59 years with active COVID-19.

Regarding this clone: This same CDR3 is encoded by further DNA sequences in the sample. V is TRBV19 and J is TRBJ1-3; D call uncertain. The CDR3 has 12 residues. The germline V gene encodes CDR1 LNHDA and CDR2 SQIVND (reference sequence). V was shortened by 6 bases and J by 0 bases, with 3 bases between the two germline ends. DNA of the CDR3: TGTGCCAGTAGCCGCTCTGGAAACACCATATATTTT. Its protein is CASSRSGNTIYF.

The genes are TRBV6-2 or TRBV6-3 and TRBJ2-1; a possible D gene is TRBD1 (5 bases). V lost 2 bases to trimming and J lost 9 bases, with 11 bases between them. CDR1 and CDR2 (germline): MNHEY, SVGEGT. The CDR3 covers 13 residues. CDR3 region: CASSYSRVFEQFF. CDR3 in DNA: TGTGCCAGCAGTTACAGCAGGGTGTTTGAGCAGTTCTTC.

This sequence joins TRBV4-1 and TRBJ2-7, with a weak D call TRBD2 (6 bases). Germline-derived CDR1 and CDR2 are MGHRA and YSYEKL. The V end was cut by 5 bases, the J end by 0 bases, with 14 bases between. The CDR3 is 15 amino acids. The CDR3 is CASSTSDGSSYEQYF. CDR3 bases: TGCGCCAGCAGCACGTCGGACGGGAGCTCCTACGAGCAGTACTTC.

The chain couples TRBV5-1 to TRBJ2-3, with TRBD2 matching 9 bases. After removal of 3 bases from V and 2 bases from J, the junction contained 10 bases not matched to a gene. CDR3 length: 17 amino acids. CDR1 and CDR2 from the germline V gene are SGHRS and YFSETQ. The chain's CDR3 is CASSSGRGGGPTDTQYF. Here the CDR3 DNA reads TGCGCCAGCAGCTCCGGTCGCGGGGGGGGTCCCACAGATACGCAGTATTTT.